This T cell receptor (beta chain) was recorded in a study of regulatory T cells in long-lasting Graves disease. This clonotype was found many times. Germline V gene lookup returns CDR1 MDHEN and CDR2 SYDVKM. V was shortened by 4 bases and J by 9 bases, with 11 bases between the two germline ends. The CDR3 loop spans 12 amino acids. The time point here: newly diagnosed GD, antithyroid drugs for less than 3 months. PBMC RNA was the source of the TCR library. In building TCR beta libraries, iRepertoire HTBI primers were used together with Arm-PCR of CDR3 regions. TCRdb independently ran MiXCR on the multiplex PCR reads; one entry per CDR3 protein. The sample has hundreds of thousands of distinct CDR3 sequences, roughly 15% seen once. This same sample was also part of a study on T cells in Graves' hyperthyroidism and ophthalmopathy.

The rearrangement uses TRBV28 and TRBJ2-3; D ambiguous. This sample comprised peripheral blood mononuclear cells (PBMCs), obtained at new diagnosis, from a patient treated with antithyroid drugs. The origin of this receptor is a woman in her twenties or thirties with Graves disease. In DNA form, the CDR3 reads TGTGCCAGCAGTTCGGGCGGCCCCACGCAGTATTTT. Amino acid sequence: CASSSGGPTQYF.